Listed below are T cell receptor beta chains from one sample, sequenced in a study of tumor-infiltrating lymphocytes in primary liver carcinoma. TCRdb independently ran MiXCR on the multiplex PCR reads; one entry per CDR3 protein. This sample yields around 80,000 distinct CDR3 sequences, of which about 75% are seen a single time; 26% belongs to the top ten. The sequenced material came from tumor-adjacent normal liver tissue. The source of these receptors is a man aged 40-49 years with primary liver carcinoma and hepatitis B virus infection. Both conserved end residues are part of each CDR3. The D gene is left open where the match is weak. Some rows mark clone size as missing; the rest say once, few, many or name a class of expanded clone.

D,J,V,size,DNA,CDR3
.,TRBJ1-4,TRBV11-2,medium-sized,TGTGCCAGCAGCTTAGACGGGTTCGCTAATGAAAAACTGTTTTTT,CASSLDGFANEKLFF
TRBD2,TRBJ2-7,TRBV28,few,TGTGCCAGCAGCCGGGGACTAGCTTTCCACTCCTACGAGCTGTACTTC,CASSRGLAFHSYELYF
.,TRBJ2-5,TRBV29-1,.,TGCAGCGTGGGGCCGTTAGAGACCCAGTACTTC,CSVGPLETQYF
.,TRBJ2-2,TRBV5-6,many,TGTGCCAGCAGCTTTGGTCCTAGCCCCGGGGAGCTGTTTTTT,CASSFGPSPGELFF
TRBD2,TRBJ2-7,TRBV19,.,TGTGCCAGTAATACCTCACTAGCGGGAGTTTCCTACGAGCAGTACTTC,CASNTSLAGVSYEQYF
.,TRBJ1-5,TRBV4-3,.,TGCGCCAGCAGCCAAGTCTGGGGCCTCAATCAGCCCCAGCGTTTT,CASSQVWGLNQPQRF
.,TRBJ2-1,TRBV5-6,few,TGTGCCAACACCCGGGGGCCCAACAATAAGCAGTTCTTC,CANTRGPNNKQFF
TRBD1,TRBJ1-1,TRBV11-2,.,TGTGCCAGCAACTCGCGGACAGGTGGGAACATTGAAGCTTTCTTT,CASNSRTGGNIEAFF
.,TRBJ1-1,TRBV20-1,few,TGCAGTGCTATGGGTCCGGACTTATCAAAGGCTTTCTTT,CSAMGPDLSKAFF
.,TRBJ2-7,TRBV6-5,once,TGTGCCAGCAGTTCCCGGACATGGAACTACGAGCAGTACTTC,CASSSRTWNYEQYF
TRBD1,TRBJ1-2,TRBV7-9,.,TGTGCCAGCAGCTCCAGACCCCAGGGGGGGCACAACTATGGCTACACCTTC,CASSSRPQGGHNYGYTF
.,TRBJ2-5,TRBV30,many,TGTGCCTGCTTAGAGCGCGATTCTCAAGAGACCCAGTACTTC,CACLERDSQETQYF
.,TRBJ2-3,TRBV11-2,.,TGTGCCGGCAGCTTACAGGTTAGCACATATACGCAGTATTTT,CAGSLQVSTYTQYF
TRBD2,TRBJ2-1,TRBV5-1,.,TGCGCCAGCAGCTTTAGCGGGGCTTACCATGAGCAGTTCTTC,CASSFSGAYHEQFF
TRBD1,TRBJ2-5,TRBV18,.,TGTGCCAGCTCCCTGGGACAGGACCAAGAGACCCAGTACTTC,CASSLGQDQETQYF
.,TRBJ2-5,TRBV4-1,.,TGCGCCAGCAGCCAAGAATGGAGACCGGGGGCCCAGTACTTC,CASSQEWRPGAQYF
.,TRBJ2-7,TRBV28,many,TGTGCCAGCAGTTTATCCCACGAGCAGTACTTC,CASSLSHEQYF
.,TRBJ1-2,TRBV11-2,.,TGTACCAGCAGCTTAGGGGGAAACTATGGCTATACCTTC,CTSSLGGNYGYTF
.,TRBJ2-1,TRBV29-1,.,TGCAGTGTTCGTAGGACAGGAGGGTTTAATGAGCAGTTCTTC,CSVRRTGGFNEQFF
TRBD1,TRBJ1-5,TRBV6-2/TRBV6-3,.,TGTGCCATTAGACAGGGCAATCAGTCCCAGCATTTT,CAIRQGNQSQHF
.,TRBJ2-5,TRBV6-2/TRBV6-3,.,TGTGCCAGCACTTGGGCGTCCAGGGAGATGGAGACCCAGTACTTC,CASTWASREMETQYF
TRBD2,TRBJ2-5,TRBV5-1,many,TGCGCCAGCAGCGTGACTAGCGGGAGTGGGCAAGAGACCCAGTACTTC,CASSVTSGSGQETQYF
.,TRBJ2-7,TRBV12-3/TRBV12-4,.,TGTGCCAGCAGGCCCACGGGGGAGCACGAGCAGTACTTC,CASRPTGEHEQYF
.,TRBJ2-5,TRBV11-2,.,TGTGCCAGCAGCTTAGATGGGGTGGGGACCCAGTACTTC,CASSLDGVGTQYF
.,TRBJ1-2,TRBV5-6,few,TGCGCCAGCAGCTTGGTTGAGACAGGAGGCTACACGTTC,CASSLVETGGYTF
TRBD1,TRBJ2-1,TRBV25-1,.,TGTGCCAGCAGTGAAGCAGGGGGCGAGTCCTACAATGAGCAGTTCTTC,CASSEAGGESYNEQFF
.,TRBJ2-7,TRBV29-1,few,TGCAGTGTTGCAGGTGTTCCCTTCTACGAGCAGTACTTC,CSVAGVPFYEQYF
.,TRBJ1-4,TRBV6-5,.,TGTGACAGCAGTAGACAGGAGGGGGAAAAACGGTTTTTT,CDSSRQEGEKRFF
.,TRBJ1-6,TRBV6-1,.,TGTGCCAGCTGTGAATGGGACACAAATTATTCACCCCTCCACTTT,CASCEWDTNYSPLHF
TRBD1,TRBJ1-6,TRBV6-5,many,TGTGCCAGCAGTTACACACAGGGGCTGGAGTCACCCCTCCACTTT,CASSYTQGLESPLHF
TRBD1,TRBJ1-2,TRBV12-3/TRBV12-4,many,TGTGCCATCGGACAGGGGGTCGATGGCTACACCTTC,CAIGQGVDGYTF
.,TRBJ2-1,TRBV29-1,.,TGCAGCGTTCTTGACAGCGAACTGTTCTTC,CSVLDSELFF
.,TRBJ2-2,TRBV6-1,.,TGTGCCAGCAGTGAAGATCTAGCAGTGGGGACCGGGGAGCTGTTTTTT,CASSEDLAVGTGELFF
.,TRBJ2-1,TRBV4-2,.,TGTGCCAACAGCCACGCCGTGGGACACGGGAACAATGAGCAGTTCTTC,CANSHAVGHGNNEQFF
.,TRBJ2-1,TRBV6-5,once,TGTGCCAGTTCGTTCGGCAGGTTCTCCTACAATGAGCAGTCCTTC,CASSFGRFSYNEQSF
TRBD1,TRBJ1-5,TRBV12-3/TRBV12-4,few,TGTGACAGTAACAGGGGGGTTAGCAATCAGCCCCAGCATTTT,CDSNRGVSNQPQHF
.,TRBJ2-1,TRBV7-9,many,TGTGCCAGCAGAAACGACGGCCGCTCCTACAATGAGCAGTTCTTC,CASRNDGRSYNEQFF
TRBD1,TRBJ2-7,TRBV11-2,.,TGTGCCAGCAGCTTAATTCTAATTCAGGGGGTATGTGGCGAGCAGTACTTC,CASSLILIQGVCGEQYF
.,TRBJ2-1,TRBV11-1,.,TGCGTCAGCGCAGGGGCCTATAATGAGCAGTTCTTC,CVSAGAYNEQFF
.,TRBJ1-6,TRBV28,.,TGTGCCAGCAAGACGGTGGGGCAGACAAATTCATCCCTCCACTTT,CASKTVGQTNSSLHF
TRBD2,TRBJ2-7,TRBV4-2,.,TGTGCCAGCAGCCAAGTCTCCCTAGCGGGACGGCTATTACAAAGCTCCTACGAGCAGTACTTC,CASSQVSLAGRLLQSSYEQYF
.,TRBJ1-2,TRBV4-1,.,TGCGCCAGCACCCAAGATGGCCAAGAAGGTAGTGGCTACACCTTC,CASTQDGQEGSGYTF
TRBD1,TRBJ1-1,TRBV20-1,few,TGCAGTGCTGTTTACAGGGGGTTAAGAACTGAAGCTTTCTTT,CSAVYRGLRTEAFF
.,TRBJ2-2,TRBV6-1,.,TGTGCCAGCACTGGGAGGACAGACACCGGGGAGCCGTTTTTT,CASTGRTDTGEPFF
.,TRBJ2-4,TRBV11-1,.,TGTGCTAGCAGCCGGATGCAGGGTGACATTCAGTACTTC,CASSRMQGDIQYF
.,TRBJ2-5,TRBV11-1,few,TGTGCCAGCAGTGGACAGATGAAGGTGGAGACCCAATACTTC,CASSGQMKVETQYF
.,TRBJ2-1,TRBV6-6,few,TGTGCCAGTAGTTACGTGACGGCAGACAATGAGCAGTTCTTC,CASSYVTADNEQFF
.,TRBJ2-4,TRBV11-2,.,TGTGCCAGCAGCCCAACTTGGGCTTCCACGGTAGCCAAAAACATTCAGTACTTC,CASSPTWASTVAKNIQYF
.,TRBJ2-1,TRBV29-1,.,TGCAACGTTGAAGTCGGGGGCGGCTCCTACAATGAGCAGTTCTTC,CNVEVGGGSYNEQFF
TRBD2,TRBJ2-3,TRBV25-1,few,TGTGCCAGCTCGAGACTAGCGGGGCACACAGATACGCAGTATTTT,CASSRLAGHTDTQYF
.,TRBJ2-7,TRBV29-1,.,TGCAGCGTTGAGGGTGGTGAGCATTACTTC,CSVEGGEHYF
.,TRBJ2-1,TRBV29-1,once,TGCAGGGCCGCACCTGAGTATTACAATGAGCAGTTCTTC,CRAAPEYYNEQFF
.,TRBJ2-2,TRBV10-3,many,TGTGCCAGCCGACAGATGGCCGGGGAGCTGTTTTTT,CASRQMAGELFF
.,TRBJ2-7,TRBV29-1,few,TGCAGCGTTACCCCCGGGGGCGGCTCCTACGAGCAGTACTTC,CSVTPGGGSYEQYF
.,TRBJ1-1,TRBV2,.,TGTGCCAGCAGTGATTCCGGGTACACTGAAGCTTTCTTT,CASSDSGYTEAFF